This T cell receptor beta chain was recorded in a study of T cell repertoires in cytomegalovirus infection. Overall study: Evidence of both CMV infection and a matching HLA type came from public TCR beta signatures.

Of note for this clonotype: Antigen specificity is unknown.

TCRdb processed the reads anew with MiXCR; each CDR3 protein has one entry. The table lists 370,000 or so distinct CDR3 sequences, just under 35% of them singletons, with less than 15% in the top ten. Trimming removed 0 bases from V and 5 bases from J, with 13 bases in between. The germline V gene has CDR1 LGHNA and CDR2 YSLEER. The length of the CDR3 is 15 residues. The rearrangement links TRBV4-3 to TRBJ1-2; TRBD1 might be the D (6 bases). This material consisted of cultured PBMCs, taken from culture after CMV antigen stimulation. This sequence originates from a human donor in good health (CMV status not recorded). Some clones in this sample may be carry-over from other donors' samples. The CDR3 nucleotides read TGCGCCAGCAGCCAAGATGGGGACACAAAGTATGGCTACACCTTC. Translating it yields CASSQDGDTKYGYTF.